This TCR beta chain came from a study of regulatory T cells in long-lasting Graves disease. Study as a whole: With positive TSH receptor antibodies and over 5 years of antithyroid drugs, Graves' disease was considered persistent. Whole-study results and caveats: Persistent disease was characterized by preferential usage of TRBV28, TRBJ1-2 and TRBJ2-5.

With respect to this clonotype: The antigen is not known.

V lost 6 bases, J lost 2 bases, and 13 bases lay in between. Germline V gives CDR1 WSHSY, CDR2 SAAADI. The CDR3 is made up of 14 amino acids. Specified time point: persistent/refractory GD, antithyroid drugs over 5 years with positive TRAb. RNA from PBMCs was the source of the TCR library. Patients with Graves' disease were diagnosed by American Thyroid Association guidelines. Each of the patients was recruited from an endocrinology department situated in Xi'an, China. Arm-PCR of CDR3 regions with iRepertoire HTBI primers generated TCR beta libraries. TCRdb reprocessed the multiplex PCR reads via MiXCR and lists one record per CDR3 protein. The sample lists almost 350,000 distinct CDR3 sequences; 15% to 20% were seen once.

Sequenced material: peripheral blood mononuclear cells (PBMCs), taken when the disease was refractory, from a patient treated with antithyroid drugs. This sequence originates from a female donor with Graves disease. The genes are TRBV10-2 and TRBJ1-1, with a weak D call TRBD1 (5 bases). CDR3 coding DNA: TGCGCCAGCAGCCAAGCTGGGGGTAACACTGAAGCTTTCTTT. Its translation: CASSQAGGNTEAFF.